This T cell receptor beta chain is from a study of regulatory T cells in long-lasting Graves disease. In building TCR beta libraries, iRepertoire HTBI primers were used together with Arm-PCR of CDR3 regions. TCRdb ran MiXCR on the multiplex PCR reads and lists one entry per CDR3 protein. The sample consists of about 290,000 distinct CDR3 sequences, more than 20% of them appearing once. Trimming at V came to 5 bases and at J to 5 bases, leaving 20 bases not matched to a gene. The germline V gene encodes CDR1 SGDLS and CDR2 YYNGEE. The CDR3 has 18 amino acids. Time point meaning: persistent/refractory GD, antithyroid drugs over 5 years with positive TRAb. Making the TCR library involved RNA that had been extracted from PBMCs.

The V call is TRBV9, the J call TRBJ2-5; TRBD2 matches at 8 bases. The sequenced sample was peripheral blood mononuclear cells (PBMCs), obtained when the disease was refractory, from a patient treated with antithyroid drugs. The TCR was taken from a female donor with Graves disease. In DNA, the CDR3 is TGTGCCAGCAGTAAGGAAGTGGGACTAGTGGGAGGGAGTGAGACCCAGTACTTC. This sequence encodes CASSKEVGLVGGSETQYF.